This record covers a single T cell receptor beta chain. The data belong to a study of blood T cell repertoires in COVID-19. Germline CDR1 SGHTA, CDR2 FQGNSA. V was pared by 2 bases and J by 4 bases, with 12 bases between. The CDR3 contains 14 residues. Donors in Cohort 3 counted as recovered after two negative PCRs, clearance, or symptom resolution. Generated by immunoSEQ multiplex PCR, the TCRdb table keeps only in-frame clones and is missing some. Of 150,000 to 180,000 clones in the sample, approximately 79% were seen once. The source of this sequence is a man aged 50-60 years who had recovered from COVID-19. V usage is TRBV7-2 and J usage is TRBJ2-7; D is undetermined. Input material: PBMCs or T cells enriched from blood (not recorded which). The CDR3 bases are TGTGCCAGCAGCTTAAGTCAGGCGCAGTACGAGCAGTACTTC. This gives the protein CASSLSQAQYEQYF.